This T cell receptor (beta chain) was profiled in a study of CD8 T cells in ankylosing spondylitis. Study conclusions and caveats: Disease-linked clones reportedly concentrated significantly in matched ankylosing spondylitis synovial fluid. Several highly homologous variants formed a TCR beta motif that appeared characteristic of ankylosing spondylitis blood.

Preparation of TCR beta libraries was done by quantitative 5'-RACE with molecular barcodes. MiXCR, run by TCRdb on the 5' RACE reads, gives a single entry per CDR3 protein. The sample lists about 400,000 distinct CDR3 sequences, 20% occurring once. Germline CDR1 and CDR2: MGHRA and YSYEKL. V was cut by 3 bases and J by 0 bases, with 11 bases left in between. CDR3 length: 16 amino acids. Remarks on this clonotype: Its antigen is undetermined.

This chain joins TRBV4-1 and TRBJ2-2; tentative D call: TRBD1 (6 bases). This TCR was sampled from a male donor with ankylosing spondylitis or in good health (not recorded which). The sample was blood, either unsorted or a sorted T cell fraction (not recorded which). The CDR3 loop is CASSHPGVANTGELFF. Here the CDR3 DNA reads TGCGCCAGCAGCCACCCAGGGGTCGCGAACACCGGGGAGCTGTTTTTT.